This T cell receptor (beta chain) was obtained from a study of shared clonotypes between healthy human individuals. About the study: Each donor's CD4 naive and CD4 memory cells filled three plates apiece, CD8 naive two, and CD8 memory one.

As handled by the study authors: Owing to the provision of junction-only sequences devoid of quality scores by immunoSEQ, filtering differed. Only in-frame clones appear in the TCRdb table, and some are missing; sequencing was by immunoSEQ multiplex PCR. V, J and clone size are those of that table, while D and trimming were read from the DNA. The data show 2,500,000 or so clones, with approximately 94% seen just once and around 0.14% held by the top ten. Germline V gene data show CDR1 as SGHNT and CDR2 as YYREEE (reference sequence). This CDR3 has 13 residues. About this clone: What it binds is unknown.

Whole-study findings and limits: Generation probabilities were higher for clonotypes shared across all four sorted-subset donors than for unshared ones.

Adult Caucasians living in Nashville, Tennessee made up all of the donors. The source is a man in his late teens or twenties in good health. The chain couples TRBV5-4 to TRBJ2-3, with 12 positions matching TRBD2. Sequencing was done on a sample of naive CD4+ T cells sorted from blood. The subset here: CD45RA+ positively selected. CDR3 DNA sequence: TGTGGGACTAGCGGGGCTAGCACAGATACGCAGTATTTT. Translated, it gives CGTSGASTDTQYF.